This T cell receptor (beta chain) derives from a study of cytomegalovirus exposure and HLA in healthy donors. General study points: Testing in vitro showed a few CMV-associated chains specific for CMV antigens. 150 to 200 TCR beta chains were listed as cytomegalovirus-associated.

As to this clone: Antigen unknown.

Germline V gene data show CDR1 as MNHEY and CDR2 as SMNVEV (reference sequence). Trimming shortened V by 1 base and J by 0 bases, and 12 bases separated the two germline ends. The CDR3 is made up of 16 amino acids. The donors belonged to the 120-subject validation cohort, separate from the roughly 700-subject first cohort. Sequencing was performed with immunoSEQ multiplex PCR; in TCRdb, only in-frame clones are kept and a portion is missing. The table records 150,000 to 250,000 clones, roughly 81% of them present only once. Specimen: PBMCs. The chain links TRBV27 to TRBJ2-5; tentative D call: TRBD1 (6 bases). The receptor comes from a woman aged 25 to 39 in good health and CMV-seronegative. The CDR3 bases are TGTGCCAGCAGTTTATTGGCAGGGGTGTACCAAGAGACCCAGTACTTC. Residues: CASSLLAGVYQETQYF.